This T cell receptor (beta chain) was identified in a study of blood T cell repertoires in COVID-19. Using immunoSEQ multiplex PCR, the repertoire was profiled, and TCRdb retains in-frame clones only, with some absent. The data contain about 250,000 clones, roughly 83% of them singletons. Germline V gives CDR1 SGDLS, CDR2 YYNGEE. The CDR3 covers 14 residues. V dropped 0 bases and J dropped 5; count of bases not matched to a gene: 3. The sample taken for sequencing was peripheral blood. V usage is TRBV9 and J usage is TRBJ1-2, with TRBD1 matching 8 bases. The receptor comes from an elderly woman with COVID-19, enrolled during active disease. CDR3 loop: CASSVEQGGYGYTF. The DNA for the CDR3 is TGTGCCAGCAGCGTAGAACAGGGGGGGTATGGCTACACCTTC.